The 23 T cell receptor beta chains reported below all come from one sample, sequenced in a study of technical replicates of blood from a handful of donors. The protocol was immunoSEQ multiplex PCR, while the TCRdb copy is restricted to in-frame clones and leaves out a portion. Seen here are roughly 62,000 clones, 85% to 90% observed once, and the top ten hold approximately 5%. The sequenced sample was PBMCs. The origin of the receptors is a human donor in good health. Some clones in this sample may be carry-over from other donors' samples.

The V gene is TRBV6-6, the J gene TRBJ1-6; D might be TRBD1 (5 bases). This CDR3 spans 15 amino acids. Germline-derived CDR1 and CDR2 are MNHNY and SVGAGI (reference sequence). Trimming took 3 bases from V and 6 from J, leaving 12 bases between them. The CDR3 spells CASSYTGLSNSPLHF. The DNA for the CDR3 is TGTGCCAGCAGTTATACGGGACTCAGTAATTCACCCCTCCACTTT.

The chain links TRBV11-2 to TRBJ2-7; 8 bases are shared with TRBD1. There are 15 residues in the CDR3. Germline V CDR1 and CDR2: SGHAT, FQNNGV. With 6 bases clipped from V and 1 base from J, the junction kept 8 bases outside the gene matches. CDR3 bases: TGTGCCAGCAGAAGTAAACAGGGGGTGTCCTACGAGCAGTACTTC. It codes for CASRSKQGVSYEQYF. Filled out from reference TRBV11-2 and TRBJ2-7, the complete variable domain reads EAGVAQSPRYKIIEKRQSVAFWCNPISGHATLYWYQQILGQGPKLLIQFQNNGVVDDSQLPKDRFSAERLKGVDSTLKIQPAKLEDSAVYLCASRSKQGVSYEQYFGPGTRLTVT.

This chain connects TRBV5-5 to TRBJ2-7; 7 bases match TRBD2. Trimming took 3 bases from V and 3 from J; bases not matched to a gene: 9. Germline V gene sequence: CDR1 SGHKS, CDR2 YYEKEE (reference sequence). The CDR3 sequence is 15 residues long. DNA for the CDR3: TGTGCCAGCAGCTCGGGGAGGGGATCTCACTACGAGCAGTACTTC. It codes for CASSSGRGSHYEQYF.

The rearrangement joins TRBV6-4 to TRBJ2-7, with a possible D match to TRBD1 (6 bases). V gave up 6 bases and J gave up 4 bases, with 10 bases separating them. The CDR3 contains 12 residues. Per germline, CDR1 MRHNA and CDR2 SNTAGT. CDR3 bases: TGTGCCAGCAGGCAGGGGTCTTACGAGCAGTACTTC. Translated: CASRQGSYEQYF.

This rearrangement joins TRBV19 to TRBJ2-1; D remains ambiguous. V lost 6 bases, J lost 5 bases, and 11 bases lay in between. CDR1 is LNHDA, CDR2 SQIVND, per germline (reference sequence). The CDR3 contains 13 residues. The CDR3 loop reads CASSLALNNEQFF. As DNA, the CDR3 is TGTGCCAGTAGCTTGGCCTTGAACAATGAGCAGTTCTTC.

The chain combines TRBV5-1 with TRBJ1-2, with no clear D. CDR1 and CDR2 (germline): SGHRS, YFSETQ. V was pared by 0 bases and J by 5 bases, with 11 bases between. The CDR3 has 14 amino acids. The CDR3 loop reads CASSLGSEGYGYTF. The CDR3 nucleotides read TGCGCCAGCAGCTTGGGTTCAGAGGGATATGGCTACACCTTC.

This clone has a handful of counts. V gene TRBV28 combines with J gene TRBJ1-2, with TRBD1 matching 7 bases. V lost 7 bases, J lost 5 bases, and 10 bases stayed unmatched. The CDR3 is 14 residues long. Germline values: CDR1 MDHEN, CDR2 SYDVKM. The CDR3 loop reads CASTPGDRTYGYTF. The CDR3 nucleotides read TGTGCCAGCACCCCTGGGGACAGAACGTATGGCTACACCTTC.

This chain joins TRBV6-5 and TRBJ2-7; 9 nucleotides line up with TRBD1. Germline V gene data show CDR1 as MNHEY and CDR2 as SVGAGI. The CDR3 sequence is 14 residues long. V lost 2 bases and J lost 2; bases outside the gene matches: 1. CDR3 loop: CASSYGTGPYEQYF. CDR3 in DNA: TGTGCCAGCAGTTACGGGACAGGGCCCTACGAGCAGTACTTC.

The CDR3 DNA is TGCGCCAGCAGCCCCGGACAGGGGGGGTTTGGTGAAAAACTGTTTTTT. Its protein is CASSPGQGGFGEKLFF. V is TRBV5-1 and J is TRBJ1-4; 10 bases align to TRBD1. The CDR3 totals 16 residues. With V trimmed by 4 bases and J by 7 bases, 10 bases remained unmatched. Germline values: CDR1 SGHRS, CDR2 YFSETQ.

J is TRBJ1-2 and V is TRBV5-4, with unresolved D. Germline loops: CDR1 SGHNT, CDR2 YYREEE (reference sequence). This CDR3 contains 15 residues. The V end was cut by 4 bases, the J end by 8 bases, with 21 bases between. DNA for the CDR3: TGTGCCAGCAGCCCGAGGCGAGATCGTCAAGGCGGCTACACCTTC. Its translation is CASSPRRDRQGGYTF. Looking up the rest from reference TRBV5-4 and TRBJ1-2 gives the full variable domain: ETGVTQSPTHLIKTRGQQVTLRCSSQSGHNTVSWYQQALGQGPQFIFQYYREEENGRGNFPPRFSGLQFPNYSSELNVNALELDDSALYLCASSPRRDRQGGYTFGSGTRLTVV.

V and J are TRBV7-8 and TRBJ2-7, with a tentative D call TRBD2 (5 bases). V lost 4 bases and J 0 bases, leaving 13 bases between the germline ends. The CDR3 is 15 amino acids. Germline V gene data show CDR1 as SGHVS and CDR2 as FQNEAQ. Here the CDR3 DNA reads TGTGCCAGCAGCTCAACTAGAACTACCTCCTACGAGCAGTACTTC. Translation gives CASSSTRTTSYEQYF. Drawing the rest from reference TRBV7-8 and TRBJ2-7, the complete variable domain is GAGVSQSPRYKVAKRGQDVALRCDPISGHVSLFWYQQALGQGPEFLTYFQNEAQLDKSGLPSDRFFAERPEGSVSTLKIQRTQQEDSAVYLCASSSTRTTSYEQYFGPGTRLTVT.

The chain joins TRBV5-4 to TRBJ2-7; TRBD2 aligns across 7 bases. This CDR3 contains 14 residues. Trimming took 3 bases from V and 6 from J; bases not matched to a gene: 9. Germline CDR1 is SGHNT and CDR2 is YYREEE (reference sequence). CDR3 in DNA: TGTGCCAGCAGCTCCAGGGCTAGCGGCGGCGAGCAGTACTTC. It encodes CASSSRASGGEQYF.

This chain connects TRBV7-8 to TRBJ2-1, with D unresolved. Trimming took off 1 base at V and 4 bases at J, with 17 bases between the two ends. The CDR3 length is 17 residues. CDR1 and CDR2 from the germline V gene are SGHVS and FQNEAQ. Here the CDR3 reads CASSLEGIQRDYNEQFF. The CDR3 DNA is TGTGCCAGCAGCTTAGAAGGCATCCAGCGCGATTACAATGAGCAGTTCTTC.

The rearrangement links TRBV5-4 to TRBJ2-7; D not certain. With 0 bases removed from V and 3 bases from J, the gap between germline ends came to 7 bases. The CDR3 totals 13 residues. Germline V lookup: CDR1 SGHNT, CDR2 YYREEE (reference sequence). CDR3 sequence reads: CASSLEPIYEQYF. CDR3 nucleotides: TGTGCCAGCAGCTTGGAACCTATCTACGAGCAGTACTTC. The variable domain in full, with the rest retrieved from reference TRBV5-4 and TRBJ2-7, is ETGVTQSPTHLIKTRGQQVTLRCSSQSGHNTVSWYQQALGQGPQFIFQYYREEENGRGNFPPRFSGLQFPNYSSELNVNALELDDSALYLCASSLEPIYEQYFGPGTRLTVT.

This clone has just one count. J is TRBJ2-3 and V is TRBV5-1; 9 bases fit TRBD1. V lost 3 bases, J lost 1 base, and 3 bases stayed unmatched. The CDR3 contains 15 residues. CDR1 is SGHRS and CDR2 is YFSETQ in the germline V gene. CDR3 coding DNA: TGCGCCAGCAGCTGGGGACAGGGAGGCACAGATACGCAGTATTTT. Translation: CASSWGQGGTDTQYF. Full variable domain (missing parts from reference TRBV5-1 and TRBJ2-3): KAGVTQTPRYLIKTRGQQVTLSCSPISGHRSVSWYQQTPGQGLQFLFEYFSETQRNKGNFPGRFSGRQFSNSRSEMNVSTLELGDSALYLCASSWGQGGTDTQYFGPGTRLTVL.

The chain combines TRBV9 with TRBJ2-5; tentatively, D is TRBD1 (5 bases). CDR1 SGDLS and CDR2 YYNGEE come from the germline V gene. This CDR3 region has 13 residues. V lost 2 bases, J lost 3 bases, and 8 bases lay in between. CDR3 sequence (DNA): TGTGCCAGCAGCGTTGACAGTAAAGAGACCCAGTACTTC. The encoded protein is CASSVDSKETQYF.

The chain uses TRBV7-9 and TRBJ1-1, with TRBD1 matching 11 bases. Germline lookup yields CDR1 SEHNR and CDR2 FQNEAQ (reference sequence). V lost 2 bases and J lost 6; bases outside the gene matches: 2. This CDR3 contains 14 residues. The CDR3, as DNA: TGTGCCAGCAGCTTAAGGGGACAGGGGGCTGAAGCTTTCTTT. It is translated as CASSLRGQGAEAFF. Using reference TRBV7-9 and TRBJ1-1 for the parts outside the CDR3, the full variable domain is DTGVSQNPRHKITKRGQNVTFRCDPISEHNRLYWYRQTLGQGPEFLTYFQNEAQLEKSRLLSDRFSAERPKGSFSTLEIQRTEQGDSAMYLCASSLRGQGAEAFFGQGTRLTVV.

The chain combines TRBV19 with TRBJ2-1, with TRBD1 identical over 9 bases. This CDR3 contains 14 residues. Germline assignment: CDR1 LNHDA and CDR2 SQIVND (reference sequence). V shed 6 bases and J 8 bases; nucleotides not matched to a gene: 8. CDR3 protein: CASSPGQGRYEQFF. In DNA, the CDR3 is TGTGCCAGTAGCCCGGGACAGGGAAGGTATGAGCAGTTCTTC.

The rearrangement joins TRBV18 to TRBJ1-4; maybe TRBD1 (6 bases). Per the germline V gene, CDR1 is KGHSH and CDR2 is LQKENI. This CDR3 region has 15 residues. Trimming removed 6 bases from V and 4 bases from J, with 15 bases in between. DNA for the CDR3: TGTGCCAGCTCCCCGAACGGCAGGGGTAATGAAAAACTGTTTTTT. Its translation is CASSPNGRGNEKLFF.

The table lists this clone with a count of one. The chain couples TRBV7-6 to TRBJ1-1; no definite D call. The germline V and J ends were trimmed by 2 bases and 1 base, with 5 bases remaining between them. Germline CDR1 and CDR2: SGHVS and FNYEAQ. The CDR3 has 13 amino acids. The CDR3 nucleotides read TGTGCCAGCAGCTTATCGGGGAACACTGAAGCTTTCTTT. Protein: CASSLSGNTEAFF.

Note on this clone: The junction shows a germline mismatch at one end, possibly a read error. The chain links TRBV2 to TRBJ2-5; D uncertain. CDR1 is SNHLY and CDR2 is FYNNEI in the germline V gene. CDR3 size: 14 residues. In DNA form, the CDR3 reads TGTGCCAGCACAGTGGAGCGAAACCAAGGGACCCAGTACTTC. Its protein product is CASTVERNQGTQYF.

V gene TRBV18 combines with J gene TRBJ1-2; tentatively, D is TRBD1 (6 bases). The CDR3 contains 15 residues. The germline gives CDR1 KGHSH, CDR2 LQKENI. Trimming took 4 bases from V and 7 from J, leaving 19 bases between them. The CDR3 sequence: CASSLQQGLGSGYTF. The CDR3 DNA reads TGTGCCAGCTCACTTCAACAGGGTTTAGGGTCTGGCTACACCTTC.

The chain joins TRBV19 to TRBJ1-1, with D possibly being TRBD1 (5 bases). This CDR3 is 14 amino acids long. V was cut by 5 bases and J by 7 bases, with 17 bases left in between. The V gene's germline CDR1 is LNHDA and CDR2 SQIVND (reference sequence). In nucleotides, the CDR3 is TGTGCCAGTAGTTTGGGACTGATGCCCTATGAAGCTTTCTTT. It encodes CASSLGLMPYEAFF.